This T cell receptor beta chain was captured in a study of T cells in Graves' hyperthyroidism and ophthalmopathy. The diagnoses drew upon clinical symptoms, serum thyroxine and TRAb, thyroid ultrasound and orbital computed tomography. Note on this clonotype: Its cognate antigen is unknown. This may be a read error: a much more frequent sequence differs by one nucleotide.

Amplification yielded TCR beta CDR3 regions, with RNA transcripts as the source. When the TCR CDR3 underwent first-round RT-PCR, the HTBI primer set was used. TCRdb processed the multiplex PCR reads anew with MiXCR; each CDR3 protein has one entry. Of 480,000 or so distinct CDR3 sequences listed, 14% are singletons. Findings and caveats of the study: It was a median around 6 months before onset that the model predicted ophthalmopathy. Clonotypes that were expanded in thyroid above 0.001 mostly appeared in blood too.

This TCR derives from a woman aged 18-29 years with Graves' hyperthyroidism. The sample was blood.

This CDR3 reads CDSSIDSGRGSTEAFF. CDR3 nucleotides: TGTGACAGTAGTATAGATAGTGGCAGGGGGTCCACTGAAGCTTTCTTT. The chain carries TRBV19 and TRBJ1-1, with TRBD1 matching over 7 bases. The length of the CDR3 is 16 residues. CDR1 and CDR2 (germline): LNHDA, SQIVND (reference sequence).